Listed below are T cell receptor beta chains from one sample, sequenced in a study of breast tumors, draining lymph nodes, adjacent tissues. TCRdb re-called the multiplex PCR reads with MiXCR, one entry per CDR3 protein. The profile shows tens of thousands of distinct CDR3 sequences, approximately 29% of them singletons. The sequenced sample was axillary lymph node tissue. These TCRs come from a female donor with breast cancer. Some clones in this sample may be carry-over from other donors' samples. Each CDR3 is given with its conserved first and last residue. Fields, in order: J gene, CDR3 length, clone size, V gene, D gene, CDR3 protein, CDR3 DNA. A D gene is named only where the DNA matches it firmly. Only some rows state a clone size, as once, few, many or a class for expanded clones.

TRBJ2-7	14	many	TRBV5-1	TRBD2	CASSFLADSYEQYF	TGCGCCAGCAGCTTCCTAGCGGACTCCTACGAGCAGTACTTC
TRBJ2-7	14	-	TRBV9	TRBD2	CASSRLAAPYEQYF	TGCGCCAGCAGTCGGCTAGCGGCCCCCTACGAGCAGTACTTC
TRBJ2-5	14	-	TRBV7-9	TRBD1	CASSLDRGLETQYF	TGTGCCAGCAGCTTAGACAGGGGGTTAGAGACCCAGTACTTC
TRBJ2-1	16	many	TRBV20-1	-	CSARDYYRSSYNEQFF	TGCAGTGCTAGAGATTACTACCGAAGCTCCTACAATGAGCAGTTCTTC
TRBJ2-4	18	many	TRBV7-2	TRBD2	CASSPRAIAGGFKNIQYF	TGTGCCAGCAGCCCGAGGGCCATAGCGGGAGGGTTCAAAAACATTCAGTACTTC
TRBJ2-1	12	many	TRBV20-1	-	CSLNGLNNEQFF	TGCAGTCTGAACGGTTTAAACAATGAGCAGTTCTTC
TRBJ1-2	9	many	TRBV20-1	-	CSTSDGYTF	-
TRBJ2-1	14	many	TRBV20-1	TRBD1	CSAARDRGLPEQFF	TGCAGTGCTGCCCGGGACAGGGGCTTGCCTGAGCAGTTCTTC
TRBJ2-1	15	many	TRBV5-8	-	CASSLTDNTGYGLFF	TGTGCCAGCAGCTTGACCGACAACACAGGGTACGGGTTGTTCTTC
TRBJ2-3	12	-	TRBV20-1	-	CSASGSTDTQYF	TGCAGTGCTAGCGGGAGCACAGATACGCAGTATTTT
TRBJ2-3	12	many	TRBV28	-	CASSSQADTQYF	TGTGCCAGCAGCTCCCAGGCAGATACGCAGTATTTT
TRBJ2-1	13	many	TRBV4-3	-	CASSQGVSDEQFF	TGCGCCAGCAGCCAAGGGGTTTCCGATGAGCAGTTCTTC
TRBJ1-2	14	-	TRBV7-8	-	CASSLIGRAHGYTF	TGTGCCAGCAGCTTAATTGGCAGGGCGCATGGCTACACCTTC
TRBJ2-1	18	many	TRBV5-1	TRBD2	CASSRILTSGSNNNEQFF	TGCGCCAGCAGCCGAATACTGACTAGCGGGAGCAATAACAATGAGCAGTTCTTC
TRBJ2-3	14	many	TRBV7-9	-	CASSLSAVGGTQYF	TGTGCCAGCAGCTTAAGCGCCGTCGGCGGTACGCAGTATTTT
TRBJ2-3	13	-	TRBV7-9	-	CASIRDRTDTQYF	TGTGCCAGCATCCGGGACCGGACAGATACGCAGTATTTT
TRBJ1-1	13	-	TRBV19	TRBD1	CASSMVIQGEAFF	TGTGCCAGTAGTATGGTGATACAGGGGGAAGCTTTCTTT
TRBJ2-1	12	many	TRBV25-1	-	CASSKDRHEQFF	TGTGCCAGCAGTAAAGACAGGCATGAGCAGTTCTTC
TRBJ2-3	23	many	TRBV14	-	CASRGKREPKIRSILKSSGTQYF	-
TRBJ2-3	13	once	TRBV24-1	-	CTTRDPTIYTQYF	TGTACCACCCGCGACCCGACCATATATACGCAGTATTTT
TRBJ2-5	14	many	TRBV5-1	TRBD2	CASSPGREGETQYF	TGCGCCAGCAGCCCGGGACGGGAGGGGGAGACCCAGTACTTC
TRBJ2-5	13	many	TRBV11-2	-	CASKWTDQETQYF	TGTGCCAGCAAATGGACAGACCAAGAGACCCAGTACTTC
TRBJ2-3	14	many	TRBV5-1	-	CASPREGGTDTQYF	TGCGCCAGCCCCCGCGAAGGGGGCACAGATACGCAGTATTTT
TRBJ1-5	15	many	TRBV20-1	-	CSASQVNSAGQPQHF	TGCAGTGCTAGCCAGGTAAACTCAGCGGGTCAGCCCCAGCATTTT
TRBJ1-2	13	-	TRBV6-6	-	CASTIGGDYGYTF	TGTGCCAGCACTATAGGGGGGGACTATGGCTACACCTTC
TRBJ2-7	13	many	TRBV2	-	CASGTGSFGEQYF	TGTGCCAGCGGCACAGGGTCCTTCGGCGAGCAGTACTTC
TRBJ2-3	11	-	TRBV20-1	-	CSAKRTDTQYF	TGCAGTGCTAAGAGGACAGATACGCAGTATTTT
TRBJ2-2	17	-	TRBV6-1	-	CASRLLSRRSNTGELFF	TGTGCCAGCAGACTCCTTAGCAGGAGGTCAAACACCGGGGAGCTGTTTTTT
TRBJ2-1	15	many	TRBV19	-	CASSPGASGYNEQFF	TGTGCCAGTAGCCCGGGGGCTAGCGGTTACAATGAGCAGTTCTTC
TRBJ2-2	13	many	TRBV2	-	CASSVLHTGELFF	TGTGCCAGCAGTGTTCTACACACCGGGGAGCTGTTTTTT
TRBJ2-1	14	many	TRBV7-2	-	CASSLSSNLNEQFF	TGTGCCAGCAGCTTATCTTCAAACTTAAATGAGCAGTTCTTC
TRBJ2-7	14	many	TRBV7-9	TRBD1	CASSPGQGRNEQYF	TGTGCCAGCAGCCCAGGACAGGGGAGGAACGAGCAGTACTTC
TRBJ2-1	18	many	TRBV6-5	TRBD2	CASMRDSGLAGVYNEQFF	TGTGCCAGCATGCGGGACAGCGGACTAGCGGGAGTCTACAATGAGCAGTTCTTC
TRBJ2-7	13	many	TRBV29-1	TRBD1	CSVQITGTGEQYF	TGCAGCGTTCAAATAACAGGGACAGGTGAGCAGTACTTC
TRBJ2-3	14	many	TRBV6-1	-	CASSELASTDTQYF	TGTGCCAGCAGTGAATTAGCGTCCACAGATACGCAGTATTTT
TRBJ2-2	13	-	TRBV20-1	-	CSAGLFLAGALFF	TGCAGTGCTGGGTTATTCCTGGCCGGGGCGCTGTTTTTT
TRBJ1-5	18	-	TRBV7-9	TRBD1	CASSPRQGVGHCNQPQHF	TGTGCCAGCAGCCCTCGCCAGGGGGTCGGCCACTGCAATCAGCCCCAGCATTTT
TRBJ2-3	15	-	TRBV19	-	CACSPSPASTDAQYF	TGTGCCTGTAGCCCTAGCCCCGCCAGCACAGATGCGCAGTATTTT
TRBJ1-4	13	many	TRBV30	-	CAWSSGPREKLFF	TGTGCCTGGAGCTCCGGACCCAGGGAAAAACTGTTTTTT
TRBJ2-7	14	many	TRBV28	TRBD1	CASSTPGTAYEQYF	TGTGCCAGCAGTACCCCAGGGACAGCCTACGAGCAGTACTTC
TRBJ1-1	12	many	TRBV7-9	-	CASSRGDQEAFF	TGTGCCAGCAGCCGCGGGGATCAAGAAGCTTTCTTT
TRBJ1-2	16	many	TRBV14	-	CASSPPGRRVYYGYTF	TGTGCCAGCAGCCCCCCGGGGCGTAGGGTCTACTATGGCTACACCTTC
TRBJ2-7	14	many	TRBV4-3	-	CASSQVGGLYEQYF	TGCGCCAGCAGCCAAGTCGGCGGACTCTACGAGCAGTACTTC
TRBJ1-1	14	-	TRBV28	-	CASSFRVSYGEAFF	TGTGCCAGCAGTTTCAGGGTCTCTTACGGTGAAGCTTTCTTT
TRBJ2-3	17	many	TRBV4-2	-	CASSQDGFGSPTDTQYF	TGTGCCAGCAGCCAAGACGGCTTCGGGAGTCCTACAGATACGCAGTATTTT
TRBJ1-5	15	-	TRBV12-3/TRBV12-4	-	CASSSREASNQPQHF	TGTGCCAGCAGTTCCAGGGAGGCGAGCAATCAGCCCCAGCATTTT
TRBJ2-5	15	many	TRBV4-1	TRBD2	CASSQEGSGKETQYF	TGCGCCAGCAGCCAAGAGGGTAGCGGGAAAGAGACCCAGTACTTC
TRBJ2-2	14	many	TRBV27	TRBD2	CASRPGLVPGELFF	TGTGCCAGCAGACCGGGACTAGTACCCGGGGAGCTGTTTTTT
TRBJ2-1	16	many	TRBV4-3	-	CASSQDPYGLYNEQFF	TGCGCCAGCAGCCAAGACCCGTATGGGCTGTACAATGAGCAGTTCTTC
TRBJ2-3	17	many	TRBV7-2	TRBD2	CASSFSGRAGNTDTQYF	TGTGCCAGCAGCTTTAGCGGGAGGGCCGGAAACACAGATACGCAGTATTTT
TRBJ2-3	16	many	TRBV6-5	TRBD2	CASSYRTSGRLGTQYF	TGTGCCAGCAGTTACCGCACTAGCGGGAGGCTGGGGACGCAGTATTTT
TRBJ2-5	14	many	TRBV6-1	-	CASSGSGAGETQYF	TGTGCCAGCAGTGGGTCGGGGGCTGGGGAGACCCAGTACTTC
TRBJ2-1	14	many	TRBV29-1	TRBD2	CSVGPGLAGLEQFF	TGCAGCGTAGGCCCGGGACTAGCGGGACTTGAGCAGTTCTTC
TRBJ2-7	16	many	TRBV5-6	-	CASSLYQGDLSYEQYF	TGTGCCAGCAGCTTGTACCAGGGCGACCTCTCCTACGAGCAGTACTTC
TRBJ2-5	15	-	TRBV5-6	TRBD1	CASSKTGVHKETQYF	TGTGCCAGCAGCAAGACAGGGGTTCATAAAGAGACCCAGTACTTC
TRBJ2-2	13	many	TRBV27	TRBD1	CATRQGNTGELFF	TGTGCCACTCGACAGGGGAATACCGGGGAGCTGTTTTTT
TRBJ2-1	13	-	TRBV10-1	TRBD2	CASSLGISGEQFF	TGCGCCAGCAGCCTAGGGATTAGCGGGGAGCAGTTTTTC
TRBJ1-2	15	-	TRBV4-3	-	CASSPRATGFSGNTF	TGCGCCAGCAGCCCCCGAGCGACAGGATTCTCTGGAAACACCTTC
TRBJ1-3	13	-	TRBV7-2	-	CAGSSGAGNTIYF	TGTGCCGGCAGTTCAGGGGCAGGAAATACCATATATTTT
TRBJ2-5	14	many	TRBV27	-	CASRPPSFPETQYF	TGTGCCAGCAGACCACCCTCCTTCCCGGAGACCCAGTACTTC